This T cell receptor beta chain was recovered during a study of OX40 agonist ivuxolimab in advanced cancers. General notes on the study: The costimulatory receptor OX40 (CD134) was targeted by ivuxolimab, a fully human IgG2 agonistic monoclonal antibody. Intravenous ivuxolimab was administered to patients every 2 weeks at six dose levels: 0.01, 0.1, 0.3, 1.5, 3 and 10 mg/kg. Partial responses were achieved by three dose-escalation patients, of whom one had hepatocellular carcinoma and two had cutaneous melanoma. A male proportion of under 85% and a mean age of 60 years, ranging from roughly 23 to 85, were recorded for the dose-escalation cohort. The paper reports the monotherapy dose-escalation portion (N of about 50 patients) of the phase I ivuxolimab trial. Patients were allowed to have had prior anti-PD-1, anti-PD-L1 or anti-CTLA-4 therapy, and approximately 39% of the dose-escalation patients had been treated with checkpoint inhibitors. Among the approximately 54 dose-escalation patients, some 20 had hepatocellular carcinoma, approximately 15 melanoma, 9 renal cell carcinoma and 9 head and neck cancer. Peripheral TCRbeta sequencing aimed to test whether ivuxolimab altered TCR sequence diversity and caused clonal T-cell expansion. What the work shows at the level of the full study, not this receptor alone: At doses from 0.1 to 3.0 mg/kg, clonal expansion was seen in both CD4+ and CD8+ blood T cells between baseline and week 6. After ivuxolimab, expanded clones were on average more numerous among CD8+ T cells than among CD4+ T cells. Antigen specificity was not determined for the clonally expanded peripheral T cells. In partial responders in the 0.1-3.0 mg/kg groups, normalized peripheral clonal expansion was found to be among the lowest, especially among CD8+ T cells. Low levels of normalized T-cell clonal expansion were also seen in some nonresponding patients.

About this clone: Its antigen is not yet known. One base away there is no much larger clone; base qualities are not given.

The trial excluded patients who had a history of autoimmune disease or were on systemic immunosuppression. Peripheral blood for TCR sequencing was collected from all dose cohorts at baseline, on cycle 4 day 1, and on cycle 7 day 1. Samples came from an open-label, multicenter, first-in-human phase I dose-escalation trial of ivuxolimab. Adults with locally advanced or metastatic melanoma, renal cell, hepatocellular, or head and neck squamous cell carcinoma were enrolled in the trial. CD4+ and CD8+ T cells were sorted separately from peripheral blood before TCR sequencing. CDR1 and CDR2 are read off the germline V gene (reference sequence) as SEHNR and FQNEAQ. Inclusive of the bounding cysteine and phenylalanine, the CDR3 is 13 residues long. This entry keeps only the CDR3 DNA: 39 bases, framed from base 1. V is reduced by 1 base and J by 7 bases, leaving a spacing of 11 bases between them. Genomic DNA was isolated from the sorted cells so that the TCRbeta CDR3 region could be sequenced. The immunoSEQ Assay was used to sequence the TCRbeta CDR3 regions. TCRdb provides this immuneACCESS table in a form limited to in-frame rearrangements. Some clones are lacking; in checked studies, under half of them reflect an unresolved V gene, and why the rest are absent is not known. The sample data list around 70,000 clones, and almost 85% of these were observed just once. The top ten constitute approximately 5.1% of the sample.

The starting material was CD4+ or CD8+ T cells sorted from blood, obtained in a trial of the OX40 agonist ivuxolimab. The sequence came from an adult with an advanced solid tumor such as melanoma, head and neck, liver or kidney cancer. This chain is built from TRBV7-9 and TRBJ2-7, with the D gene too uncertain to name. The DNA reads as follows: TGTGCCAGCAGCTTAGGCGTATACCCGGAGCAGTACTTC. Protein translation: CASSLGVYPEQYF.